What follows describes a single TCR beta chain. This sample stems from a study of spatial heterogeneity in lung cancer. TCRdb redid the calling of the 5' RACE reads with MiXCR, one entry per CDR3 protein. The data show roughly 10,000 distinct CDR3 sequences, with around 3.6% seen just once and approximately 8% held by the top ten. This CDR3 is 13 amino acids long. V dropped 0 bases and J dropped 5 bases, with 8 bases sitting between them. CDR1 GTSNPN and CDR2 SVGIG come from the germline V gene (reference sequence). Sample time point: sample taken at primary tumor resection. No cells were sorted before sequencing. The whole RNA sequenced was extracted from tumor, nontumor lung or frozen PBMC. Samples were donated by 72 untreated early-stage non-small cell lung cancer patients.

V gene TRBV30 combines with J gene TRBJ1-5, with a possible D match to TRBD1 (5 bases). The TCR sequence derives from a male donor with early-stage non-small cell lung cancer. Specimen: normal lung tissue next to the tumor, collected at surgery. CDR3 in amino acids: CAWSVQDDQPQHF. The DNA for the CDR3 is TGTGCCTGGAGTGTACAGGATGATCAGCCCCAGCATTTT.